One and the same sample provided the 29 T cell receptor beta chains below, sequenced in a study of blood T cell repertoires in COVID-19. Profiled with immunoSEQ multiplex PCR; TCRdb holds only in-frame clones, not every one. Of about 430,000 clones listed, approximately 90% were seen once; the top ten hold 1.1%. Sequencing used PBMCs or T cells enriched from blood (not recorded which). The receptors shown here come from a man younger than 45 who had recovered from COVID-19.

Here the CDR3 reads CASSQDRTGEIYGYTF. The CDR3 DNA follows: TGTGCCAGCAGCCAAGACCGGACAGGGGAAATCTATGGCTACACCTTC. This sequence joins TRBV4-2 and TRBJ1-2, with 9 positions matching TRBD1. The germline gives CDR1 LGHNA, CDR2 YNFKEQ. The ends lost 0 bases at V and 4 bases at J; junction bases unmatched: 6. The CDR3 consists of 16 residues.

This chain connects TRBV5-1 to TRBJ2-3; a possible D gene is TRBD2 (7 bases). The length of the CDR3 is 19 residues. Germline CDR1 and CDR2: SGHRS and YFSETQ. Trimming took 0 bases from V and 0 from J, leaving 20 bases between them. CDR3 region: CASSLAPGGAPGSTDTQYF. The CDR3 nucleotides read TGCGCCAGCAGCTTGGCCCCGGGGGGCGCGCCGGGCAGCACAGATACGCAGTATTTT. Using reference TRBV5-1 and TRBJ2-3 for the parts outside the CDR3, the full variable domain is KAGVTQTPRYLIKTRGQQVTLSCSPISGHRSVSWYQQTPGQGLQFLFEYFSETQRNKGNFPGRFSGRQFSNSRSEMNVSTLELGDSALYLCASSLAPGGAPGSTDTQYFGPGTRLTVL.

V usage is TRBV19 and J usage is TRBJ2-2; 9 bases match TRBD2. The length of the CDR3 is 14 residues. Germline CDR1 and CDR2: LNHDA and SQIVND (reference sequence). Trimming removed 7 bases from V and 4 bases from J; junction bases left unmatched: 4. In DNA, the CDR3 is TGTGCCAGTAAACAGCGGGAGGCCACCGGGGAGCTGTTTTTT. Protein: CASKQREATGELFF. Drawing the rest from reference TRBV19 and TRBJ2-2, the complete variable domain is DGGITQSPKYLFRKEGQNVTLSCEQNLNHDAMYWYRQDPGQGLRLIYYSQIVNDFQKGDIAEGYSVSREKKESFPLTVTSAQKNPTAFYLCASKQREATGELFFGEGSRLTVL.

This chain connects TRBV4-2 to TRBJ2-1, with 13 nucleotides matching TRBD2. Looked up from germline, CDR1 is LGHNA and CDR2 is YNFKEQ. There are 17 residues in the CDR3. The junction had 6 bases not matched to a gene; V was cut back by 0 bases and J by 7 bases. This CDR3 reads CASSQDQGTSGINEQFF. Here the CDR3 DNA reads TGTGCCAGCAGCCAAGATCAAGGGACTAGCGGGATAAATGAGCAGTTCTTC.

The genes are TRBV19 and TRBJ1-2; D might be TRBD1 (6 bases). V was clipped by 5 bases and J by 3 bases, with 16 bases between them. The CDR3 spans 15 residues. CDR1 and CDR2 from the germline V gene are LNHDA and SQIVND (reference sequence). As DNA, the CDR3 is TGTGCCAGTAGTCGACTACAGGGCATTGACTATGGCTACACCTTC. Protein product: CASSRLQGIDYGYTF.

The chain carries TRBV2 and TRBJ1-2; weak D call: TRBD1 (5 bases). V lost 7 bases and J 4 bases, leaving 13 bases between the germline ends. The length of the CDR3 is 13 residues. CDR1 SNHLY and CDR2 FYNNEI come from the germline V gene. In DNA, the CDR3 is TGTGCCAGCAATCGACAGAACGTCTATGGCTACACCTTC. Its translation: CASNRQNVYGYTF.

The chain recombines TRBV6-5 with TRBJ2-6; D gene ambiguous. The CDR3 has 13 amino acids. The germline CDR1 and CDR2 sequences are MNHEY and SVGAGI. V dropped 3 bases and J dropped 2 bases, with 2 bases sitting between them. This CDR3 is CASSYTGANVLTF. The DNA of the CDR3 is TGTGCCAGCAGTTATACTGGGGCCAACGTCCTGACTTTC.

V is TRBV19 and J is TRBJ1-2; D may be TRBD1 (5 bases). CDR1 is LNHDA, CDR2 SQIVND, per germline (reference sequence). This CDR3 region has 20 residues. Trimming took off 7 bases at V and 8 bases at J, with 38 bases between the two ends. In DNA, the CDR3 is TGTGCCAGTAACAGAAACTTTGTGGGGGGGACGGCCGTCCGATGGGGAGGCTACACCTTC. The encoded protein is CASNRNFVGGTAVRWGGYTF.

V usage is TRBV10-3 and J usage is TRBJ1-3, with a weak D call TRBD1 (5 bases). The CDR3 contains 15 residues. Trimming removed 11 bases from V and 2 bases from J, with 19 bases in between. Germline CDR1 ENHRY, CDR2 SYGVKD. DNA of the CDR3: TGTGCCGCTAGGTCCTGGGGGGGAGCTGGAAACACCATATATTTT. As protein: CAARSWGGAGNTIYF.

Of note for this clone: Other DNA sequences of this sample code for an identical CDR3. The rearrangement joins TRBV7-9 to TRBJ1-6; no definite D call. The CDR3 has 15 residues. The V gene's germline CDR1 is SEHNR and CDR2 FQNEAQ (reference sequence). Between the trimmed V and J ends, which lost 1 base and 0 bases, there was a span of 4 bases. The CDR3 sequence is CASSLDSSYNSPLHF. The CDR3 DNA follows: TGTGCCAGCAGCTTAGACAGCTCCTATAATTCACCCCTCCACTTT. Variable domain in full (rest from reference TRBV7-9 and TRBJ1-6): DTGVSQNPRHKITKRGQNVTFRCDPISEHNRLYWYRQTLGQGPEFLTYFQNEAQLEKSRLLSDRFSAERPKGSFSTLEIQRTEQGDSAMYLCASSLDSSYNSPLHFGNGTRLTVT.

This CDR3 reads CATSRGRGQAYEQYF. CDR3 in DNA: TGTGCCACCAGCAGAGGCAGGGGGCAGGCCTACGAGCAGTACTTC. The chain is built from TRBV15 and TRBJ2-7; 8 nucleotides match TRBD1. The CDR3 spans 15 residues. Germline-derived CDR1 and CDR2 are LNHNV and YYDKDF (reference sequence). Trimming cost V 1 base and J 2 bases; bases outside gene matches: 4.

The V and J genes are TRBV11-2 and TRBJ1-4; tentative D call: TRBD1 (5 bases). The CDR3 is 15 residues long. Deletions cut 2 bases from V and 7 bases from J, with 14 bases between. Germline V gene sequence: CDR1 SGHAT, CDR2 FQNNGV. CDR3 loop: CASSLTGTAIEKLFF. The CDR3 bases are TGTGCCAGCAGCTTAACCGGGACTGCCATTGAAAAACTGTTTTTT.

J is TRBJ2-7 and V is TRBV27; 10 nucleotides match TRBD1. The CDR3 has 15 residues. V was pared by 4 bases and J by 3 bases, with 6 bases of the junction left unmatched. Germline V gene sequence: CDR1 MNHEY, CDR2 SMNVEV (reference sequence). The chain's CDR3 is CASSWGTGVVYEQYF. CDR3 nucleotide sequence: TGTGCCAGCAGTTGGGGGACAGGGGTAGTCTACGAGCAGTACTTC.

Only a few counts were recorded for this clone. This chain connects TRBV5-1 to TRBJ2-1; 7 positions agree with TRBD1. The CDR3 contains 15 residues. V lost 7 bases, J lost 0 bases, and 7 bases stayed unmatched. Germline V gene sequence: CDR1 SGHRS, CDR2 YFSETQ. For the CDR3, the DNA is TGCGCCAGCCGAATGACAGGGAGCTCCTACAATGAGCAGTTCTTC. As protein: CASRMTGSSYNEQFF.

The genes are TRBV21-1 and TRBJ2-3; the D segment call TRBD2 is taken from the table without a DNA check. TRBV21-1 is a listed pseudogene. The CDR3 contains 17 residues. The CDR3 here is CASSKVLAGGHPGTQYF. For the CDR3, the DNA is TGTGCCAGCAGCAAAGTTCTAGCGGGGGGCCACCCGGGTACGCAGTATTTT.

The chain is built from TRBV3-1 (or the pseudogene TRBV3-2) and TRBJ1-1, with a possible D match to TRBD1 (6 bases). The germline gives CDR1 LGHDT, CDR2 YNNKEL (reference sequence). V was pared by 4 bases and J by 1 base, with 7 bases between. The CDR3 is made up of 13 amino acids. CDR3 protein: CASSLGQNTEAFF. For the CDR3, the DNA is TGTGCCAGCAGCCTGGGACAGAACACTGAAGCTTTCTTT.

V is TRBV7-2 and J is TRBJ2-7, with 9 positions matching TRBD1. J was trimmed by 5 bases and V by 0 bases; bases with no gene match: 11. The CDR3 has 17 amino acids. Germline V gene lookup returns CDR1 SGHTA and CDR2 FQGNSA. In DNA form, the CDR3 reads TGTGCCAGCAGCTTAGCGTCACCGGGACAGGGTGGGAACGAGCAGTACTTC. Translated, it gives CASSLASPGQGGNEQYF.

The chain is built from TRBV18 and TRBJ1-1; unclear D gene. CDR3 length: 14 amino acids. V was pared by 4 bases and J by 1 base, with 10 bases between. Germline CDR1 is KGHSH and CDR2 is LQKENI. This CDR3 is CASSRVNGNTEAFF. The CDR3 coding sequence is TGTGCCAGCTCACGTGTAAACGGGAACACTGAAGCTTTCTTT.

This sequence joins TRBV7-9 and TRBJ1-5; weak D call: TRBD1 (6 bases). The CDR3 totals 16 residues. CDR1 SEHNR and CDR2 FQNEAQ come from the germline V gene (reference sequence). V gave up 5 bases and J gave up 0 bases, with 14 bases separating them. The CDR3: CASSPGHSYSNQPQHF. The CDR3 DNA sequence: TGTGCCAGCAGCCCGGGACACTCTTATAGCAATCAGCCCCAGCATTTT.

The gene calls are TRBV11-2 and TRBJ2-1, with 15 positions matching TRBD2. The V and J ends lost 4 bases and 14 bases, in that order; junction bases with no gene match: 6. The length of the CDR3 is 14 residues. Germline-derived CDR1 and CDR2 are SGHAT and FQNNGV. The CDR3 DNA reads as TGTGCCAGCAGCTCGTCCGGGACTAGCGGGAGGAAGTTCTTC. It yields the protein CASSSSGTSGRKFF. Drawing the rest from reference TRBV11-2 and TRBJ2-1, the complete variable domain is EAGVAQSPRYKIIEKRQSVAFWCNPISGHATLYWYQQILGQGPKLLIQFQNNGVVDDSQLPKDRFSAERLKGVDSTLKIQPAKLEDSAVYLCASSSSGTSGRKFFGPGTRLTVL.

The V call is TRBV10-1, the J call TRBJ1-1, with no clear D. The germline V gene has CDR1 WNHNN and CDR2 SYGVQD (reference sequence). CDR3 length equals 13 residues. The V end lost 5 bases, the J end lost 1 base, and 8 bases lay between the germline ends. The CDR3 DNA sequence: TGCGCCAGCAGTCAGGCCCCGAACACTGAAGCTTTCTTT. Its protein product is CASSQAPNTEAFF.

In this sample, this clone turned up once. The chain is built from TRBV11-2 and TRBJ2-1; 9 bases agree with TRBD2. The CDR3 has 13 amino acids. The germline V gene encodes CDR1 SGHAT and CDR2 FQNNGV. J lost 12 bases, V lost 1 base, and 4 bases had no gene match. In DNA form, the CDR3 reads TGTGCCAGCAGCTTAGTCGCGGGAGGGGGGCAGTTCTTC. As protein: CASSLVAGGGQFF.

The genes are TRBV5-1 and TRBJ2-7, with 7 nucleotides matching TRBD1. This CDR3 spans 14 amino acids. V gave up 4 bases and J gave up 4 bases; unmatched junction bases: 8. CDR1 is SGHRS and CDR2 is YFSETQ in the germline V gene. The chain's CDR3 is CASSTDRATYEQYF. The CDR3 DNA sequence: TGCGCCAGCAGCACTGACAGGGCTACTTACGAGCAGTACTTC.

V gene TRBV7-8 combines with J gene TRBJ2-7; TRBD1 is a possible D gene (6 bases). Germline values: CDR1 SGHVS, CDR2 FQNEAQ. This CDR3 comprises 15 residues. Trimming took 3 bases from V and 4 from J, leaving 16 bases between them. CDR3 sequence: CASSFMGHPAYEQYF. Written as DNA, the CDR3 is TGTGCCAGCAGCTTCATGGGACATCCAGCGTACGAGCAGTACTTC.

This clone was seen just once. The V call is TRBV4-1, the J call TRBJ1-2; no clear D gene. This CDR3 spans 17 amino acids. Looked up from germline, CDR1 is MGHRA and CDR2 is YSYEKL. The V end lost 3 bases, the J end lost 8 bases, and 25 bases lay between the germline ends. As DNA, the CDR3 is TGCGCCAGCAGCCAGGACCACCCCAGAGGGTTGGTTCCCGGCTACACCTTC. This encodes CASSQDHPRGLVPGYTF.

This clone occurred a few times. The rearrangement uses TRBV7-7 and TRBJ1-2; 8 bases agree with TRBD1. CDR1 and CDR2 (germline): SSHAT, FNYEAQ (reference sequence). The J segment lost 5 bases and the V segment lost 5 bases, leaving 10 bases of the junction unmatched. The length of the CDR3 is 15 residues. This chain's CDR3 is CASSPLVQGAYGYTF. DNA for the CDR3: TGTGCCAGCAGCCCCCTCGTCCAGGGGGCTTATGGCTACACCTTC.

The chain carries TRBV2 and TRBJ1-6; TRBD1 matches 10 bases. Germline-derived CDR1 and CDR2 are SNHLY and FYNNEI. V trimming: 6 bases; J trimming: 7 bases; junction bases outside the gene matches: 3. The CDR3 is 14 residues long. CDR3 sequence: CASRDRGLNSPLHF. The DNA of the CDR3 is TGTGCCAGCAGGGACAGGGGGTTGAATTCACCCCTCCACTTT.

The genes are TRBV6-5 and TRBJ1-3; D uncertain. Germline CDR1 and CDR2: MNHEY and SVGAGI. The CDR3 length is 14 residues. The V gene lost 6 bases and the J gene lost 1 base, with 10 bases spanning the gap. CDR3 sequence (DNA): TGTGCCAGCAGCATAAGGACTTCTGGAAACACCATATATTTT. It is translated as CASSIRTSGNTIYF.

V gene TRBV28 combines with J gene TRBJ2-3, with 9 nucleotides matching TRBD1. The germline gives CDR1 MDHEN, CDR2 SYDVKM. CDR3 length: 19 residues. After removal of 5 bases from V and 2 bases from J, the junction contained 17 bases not matched to a gene. The CDR3 reads CASSLPGQGSLGYTDTQYF. CDR3 coding DNA: TGTGCCAGCAGTCTACCGGGACAGGGATCCTTGGGCTACACAGATACGCAGTATTTT.